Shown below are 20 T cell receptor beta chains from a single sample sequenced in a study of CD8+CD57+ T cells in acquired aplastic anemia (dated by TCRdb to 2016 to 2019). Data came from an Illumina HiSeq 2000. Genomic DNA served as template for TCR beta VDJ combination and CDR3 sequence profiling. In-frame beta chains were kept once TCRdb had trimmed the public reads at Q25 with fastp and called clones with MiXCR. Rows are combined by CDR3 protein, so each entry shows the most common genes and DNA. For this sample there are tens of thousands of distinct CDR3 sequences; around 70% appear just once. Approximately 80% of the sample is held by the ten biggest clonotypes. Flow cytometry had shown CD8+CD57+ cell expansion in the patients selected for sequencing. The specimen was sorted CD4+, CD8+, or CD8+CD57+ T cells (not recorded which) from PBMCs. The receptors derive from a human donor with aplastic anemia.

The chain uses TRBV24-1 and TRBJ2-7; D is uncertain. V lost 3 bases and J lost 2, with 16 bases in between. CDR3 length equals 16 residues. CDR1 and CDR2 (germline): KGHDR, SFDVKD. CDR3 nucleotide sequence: TGTGCCACCAGTGATGCCGTCGGGCGCAGCACCTACGAGCAGTACTTC. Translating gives CATSDAVGRSTYEQYF.

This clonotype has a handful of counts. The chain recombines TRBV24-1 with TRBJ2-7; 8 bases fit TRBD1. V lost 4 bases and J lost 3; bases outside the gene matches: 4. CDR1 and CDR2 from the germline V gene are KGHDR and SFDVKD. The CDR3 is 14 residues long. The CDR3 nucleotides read TGTGCCACCAGTGACGGACAGGGCAACTACGAGCAGTACTTC. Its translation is CATSDGQGNYEQYF.

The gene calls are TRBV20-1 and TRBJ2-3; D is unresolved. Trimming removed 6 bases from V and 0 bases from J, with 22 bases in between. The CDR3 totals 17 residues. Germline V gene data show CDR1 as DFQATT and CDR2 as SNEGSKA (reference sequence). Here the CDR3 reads CSAGTTGLQTSTDTQYF. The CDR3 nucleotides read TGCAGTGCGGGCACCACGGGCCTCCAAACCAGCACAGATACGCAGTATTTT.

The CDR3 DNA reads TGTGCCATCAGTGAGTCGAAGGGTAAAGAGACCCAGTACTTC. It translates to CAISESKGKETQYF. V usage is TRBV10-3 and J usage is TRBJ2-5, with no clear D. V was cut by 0 bases and J by 3 bases, with 8 bases left in between. Germline V gene lookup returns CDR1 ENHRY and CDR2 SYGVKD. The CDR3 contains 14 residues.

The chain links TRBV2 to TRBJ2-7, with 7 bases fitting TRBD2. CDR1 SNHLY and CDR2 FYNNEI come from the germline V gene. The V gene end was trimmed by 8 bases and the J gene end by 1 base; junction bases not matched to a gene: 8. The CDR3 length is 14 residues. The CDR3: CASSWEGSSYEQYF. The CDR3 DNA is TGTGCCAGCTCATGGGAGGGGAGTTCCTACGAGCAGTACTTC.

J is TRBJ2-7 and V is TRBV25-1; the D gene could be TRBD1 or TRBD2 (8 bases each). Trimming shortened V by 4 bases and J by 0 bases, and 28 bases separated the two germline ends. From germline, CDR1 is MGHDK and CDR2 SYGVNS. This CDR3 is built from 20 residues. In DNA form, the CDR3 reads TGTGCCAGCAGTGCTCACCCGGGACAGGCCGAGCGGGAGCGCTCCTACGAGCAGTACTTC. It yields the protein CASSAHPGQAERERSYEQYF.

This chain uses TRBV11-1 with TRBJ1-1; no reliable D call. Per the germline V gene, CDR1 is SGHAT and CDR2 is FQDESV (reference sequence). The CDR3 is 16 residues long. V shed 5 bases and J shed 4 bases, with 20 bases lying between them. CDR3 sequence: CASSDRGKGLGTEAFF. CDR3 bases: TGTGCCAGCAGCGATCGGGGAAAGGGCTTGGGCACTGAAGCTTTCTTT.

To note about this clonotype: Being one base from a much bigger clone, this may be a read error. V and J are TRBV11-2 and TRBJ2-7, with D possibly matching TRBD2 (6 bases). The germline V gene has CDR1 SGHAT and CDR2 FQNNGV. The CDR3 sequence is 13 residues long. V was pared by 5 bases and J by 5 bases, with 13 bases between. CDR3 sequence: CASSRTRGNEQYF. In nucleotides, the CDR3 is TGTGCCAGCAGCCGTACCCGGGGGAACGAGCAGTACTTC.

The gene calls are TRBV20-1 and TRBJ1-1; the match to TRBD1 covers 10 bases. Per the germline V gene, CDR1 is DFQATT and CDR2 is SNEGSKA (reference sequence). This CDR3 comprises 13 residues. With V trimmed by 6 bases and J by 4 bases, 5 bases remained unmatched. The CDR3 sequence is CSARTGGATEAFF. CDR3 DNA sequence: TGCAGTGCGAGGACAGGGGGTGCCACTGAAGCTTTCTTT.

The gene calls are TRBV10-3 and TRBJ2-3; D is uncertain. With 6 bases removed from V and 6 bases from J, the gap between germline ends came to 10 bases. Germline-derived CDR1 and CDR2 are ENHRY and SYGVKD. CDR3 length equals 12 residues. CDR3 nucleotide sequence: TGTGCCATCAGCCCCTCTGTGGATACGCAGTATTTT. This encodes CAISPSVDTQYF.

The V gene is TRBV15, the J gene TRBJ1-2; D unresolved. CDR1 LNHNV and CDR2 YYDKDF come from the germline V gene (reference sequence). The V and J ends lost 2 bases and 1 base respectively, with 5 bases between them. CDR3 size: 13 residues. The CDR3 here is CATSRRSNYGYTF. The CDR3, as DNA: TGTGCCACCAGCAGACGCAGTAACTATGGCTACACCTTC.

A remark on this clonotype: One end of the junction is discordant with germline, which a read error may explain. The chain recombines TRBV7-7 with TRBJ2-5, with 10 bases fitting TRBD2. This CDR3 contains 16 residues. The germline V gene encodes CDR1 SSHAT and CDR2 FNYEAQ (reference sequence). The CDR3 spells CASRKTGTSDWETQYF. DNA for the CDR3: TGTGCTAGCAGAAAGACCGGGACTAGCGACTGGGAGACCCAGTACTTC.

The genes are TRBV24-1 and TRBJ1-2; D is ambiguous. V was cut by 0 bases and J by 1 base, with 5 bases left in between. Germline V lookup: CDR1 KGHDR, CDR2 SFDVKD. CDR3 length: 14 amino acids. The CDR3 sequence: CATSDLFSNYGYTF. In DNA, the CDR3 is TGTGCCACCAGTGATTTGTTCAGTAACTATGGCTACACCTTC.

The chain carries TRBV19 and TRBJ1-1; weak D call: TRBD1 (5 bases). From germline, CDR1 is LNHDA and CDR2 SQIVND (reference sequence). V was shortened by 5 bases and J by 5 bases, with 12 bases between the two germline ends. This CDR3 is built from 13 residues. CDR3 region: CASSVRVYTEAFF. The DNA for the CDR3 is TGTGCCAGTAGTGTCAGGGTATATACTGAAGCTTTCTTT.

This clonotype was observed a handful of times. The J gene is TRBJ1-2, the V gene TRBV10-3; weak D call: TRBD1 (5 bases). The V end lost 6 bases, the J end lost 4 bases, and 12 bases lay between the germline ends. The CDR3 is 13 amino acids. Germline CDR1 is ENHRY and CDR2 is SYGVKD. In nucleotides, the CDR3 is TGTGCCATCAGCACCGGGACGGGCTATGGCTACACCTTC. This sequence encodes CAISTGTGYGYTF.

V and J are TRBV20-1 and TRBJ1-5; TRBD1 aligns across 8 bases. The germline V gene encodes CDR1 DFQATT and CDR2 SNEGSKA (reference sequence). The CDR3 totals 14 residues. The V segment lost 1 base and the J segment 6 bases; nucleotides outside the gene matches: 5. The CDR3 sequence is CSARGRGLVQPQHF. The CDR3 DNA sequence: TGCAGTGCTAGAGGCAGGGGGCTTGTTCAGCCCCAGCATTTT.

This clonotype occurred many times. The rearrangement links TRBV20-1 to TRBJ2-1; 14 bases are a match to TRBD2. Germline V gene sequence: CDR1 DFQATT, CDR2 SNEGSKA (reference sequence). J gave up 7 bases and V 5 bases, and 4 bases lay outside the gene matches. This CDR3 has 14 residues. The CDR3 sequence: CSAEGTSGRNEQFF. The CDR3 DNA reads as TGCAGTGCTGAAGGGACTAGCGGGAGAAATGAGCAGTTCTTC.

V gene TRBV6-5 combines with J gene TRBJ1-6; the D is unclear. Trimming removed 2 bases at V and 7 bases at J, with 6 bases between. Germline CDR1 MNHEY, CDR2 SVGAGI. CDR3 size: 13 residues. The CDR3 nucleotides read TGTGCCAGCAGTTACGAGTCCAATTCACCCCTCCACTTT. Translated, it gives CASSYESNSPLHF.

This chain's CDR3 is CAISGDDLNTEAFF. The CDR3 nucleotides read TGTGCCATCAGTGGGGACGATTTGAACACTGAAGCTTTCTTT. This sequence joins TRBV10-3 and TRBJ1-1; D perhaps matches TRBD1 (5 bases). In germline, CDR1 is ENHRY, CDR2 SYGVKD. This CDR3 spans 14 amino acids. V gave up 4 bases and J gave up 0 bases, with 9 bases separating them.

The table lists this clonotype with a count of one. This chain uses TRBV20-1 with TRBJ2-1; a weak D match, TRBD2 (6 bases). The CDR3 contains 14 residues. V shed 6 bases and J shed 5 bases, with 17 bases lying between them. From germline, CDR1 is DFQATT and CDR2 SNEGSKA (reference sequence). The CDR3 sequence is CSAPGDSGDNEQFF. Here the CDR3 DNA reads TGCAGTGCGCCGGGGGACTCAGGCGACAATGAGCAGTTCTTC.